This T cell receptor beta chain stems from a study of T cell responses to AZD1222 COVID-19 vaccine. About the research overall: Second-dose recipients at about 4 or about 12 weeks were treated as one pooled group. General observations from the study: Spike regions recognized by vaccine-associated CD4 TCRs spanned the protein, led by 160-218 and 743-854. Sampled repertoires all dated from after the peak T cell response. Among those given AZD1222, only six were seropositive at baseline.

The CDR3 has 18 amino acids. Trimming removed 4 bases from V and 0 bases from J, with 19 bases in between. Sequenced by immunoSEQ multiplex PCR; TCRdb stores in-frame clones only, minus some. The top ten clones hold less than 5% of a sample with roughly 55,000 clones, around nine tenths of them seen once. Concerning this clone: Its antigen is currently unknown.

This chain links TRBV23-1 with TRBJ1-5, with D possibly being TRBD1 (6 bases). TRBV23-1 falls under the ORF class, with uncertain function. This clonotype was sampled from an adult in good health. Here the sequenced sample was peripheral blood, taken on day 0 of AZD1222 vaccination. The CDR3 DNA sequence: TGCGCCAGCAGTCCCATCCCCTGGACAGTTTATAGCAATCAGCCCCAGCATTTT. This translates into CASSPIPWTVYSNQPQHF.